What follows are 10 T cell receptor beta chains derived from one specimen sequenced in a study of cytomegalovirus exposure and HLA in healthy donors. The study ran its PCR with 60 Vbeta and 13 Jbeta primers. Using immunoSEQ multiplex PCR, the repertoire was profiled, and TCRdb retains in-frame clones only, with some absent. There are some 150,000 clones in the sample; 70% to 75% occur only once, and roughly 1.7% lies in the top ten. The material sequenced was PBMCs. The receptors were gathered from a woman aged 25-40 years in good health and CMV-seronegative.

V usage is TRBV7-2 and J usage is TRBJ1-4; D possibly corresponds to TRBD1 (5 bases). Germline loops: CDR1 SGHTA, CDR2 FQGNSA. This CDR3 has 14 residues. V lost 5 bases and J 7 bases, leaving 14 bases between the germline ends. CDR3 DNA sequence: TGTGCCAGCAGCCCAGCGGGGGGAGGTGAAAAACTGTTTTTT. This sequence encodes CASSPAGGGEKLFF.

The table lists this clone with a few counts. CDR3 loop: CASSPRTVNEQFF. CDR3 bases: TGTGCCAGTAGTCCACGGACAGTCAATGAGCAGTTCTTC. This chain joins TRBV19 and TRBJ2-1; D possibly corresponds to TRBD1 (6 bases). The CDR3 length is 13 residues. Per the germline V gene, CDR1 is LNHDA and CDR2 is SQIVND (reference sequence). Trimming stripped 5 bases from V and 6 bases from J, with 11 bases between.

The rearrangement links TRBV5-1 to TRBJ2-7, with TRBD2 identical over 10 bases. Germline assignment: CDR1 SGHRS and CDR2 YFSETQ. The CDR3 contains 18 residues. J lost 0 bases, V lost 0 bases, and 9 bases had no gene match. CDR3 sequence: CASSLEASGGGISYEQYF. In nucleotides, the CDR3 is TGCGCCAGCAGCTTGGAGGCTAGCGGGGGAGGGATCTCCTACGAGCAGTACTTC.

The gene calls are TRBV25-1 and TRBJ1-5, with TRBD1 matching over 8 bases. This CDR3 has 14 residues. The V segment lost 2 bases and the J segment 5 bases; nucleotides outside the gene matches: 2. Germline V gene data show CDR1 as MGHDK and CDR2 as SYGVNS. The CDR3 DNA is TGTGCCAGCAGTGAAGGACAGGGCGATCAGCCCCAGCATTTT. This translates into CASSEGQGDQPQHF.

The sample holds a few counts of this clone. The chain has TRBV6-1 and TRBJ2-7; perhaps TRBD1 as D (5 bases). The V gene's germline CDR1 is MNHNS and CDR2 SASEGT. The CDR3 extends over 15 amino acids. V gave up 4 bases and J gave up 3 bases, with 16 bases separating them. CDR3 residues: CASSVQGQVGYEQYV. CDR3 nucleotides: TGTGCCAGCAGTGTTCAGGGCCAGGTTGGCTACGAGCAGTACGTC.

This clone occurred a few times. V gene TRBV27 combines with J gene TRBJ1-2; the match to TRBD1 covers 8 bases. Trimming removed 7 bases from V and 8 bases from J; junction bases left unmatched: 15. CDR3 length: 15 amino acids. Looked up from germline, CDR1 is MNHEY and CDR2 is SMNVEV (reference sequence). The CDR3, as DNA: TGTGCCAGCACTAAACTGTCGGACAGGGTGAACGGCTACACCTTC. This encodes CASTKLSDRVNGYTF.

Concerning this clone itself: An end of the junction differs from the germline gene, which may be a read error. The chain is built from TRBV7-9 and TRBJ2-3, with 11 positions matching TRBD2. Germline CDR1 and CDR2: SEHNR and FQNEAQ (reference sequence). This CDR3 has 17 residues. The CDR3 region is CSSRIAGGPRVTDTQYF. As DNA, the CDR3 is TGTTCCAGCAGGATAGCGGGAGGGCCAAGGGTCACAGATACGCAGTATTTT.

J is TRBJ1-1 and V is TRBV7-8; possibly TRBD1 for D (5 bases). Trimming removed 5 bases from V and 8 bases from J, with 15 bases in between. CDR3 size: 13 residues. CDR1 and CDR2 from the germline V gene are SGHVS and FQNEAQ. DNA for the CDR3: TGTGCCAGCAGCCACTTACGGGGGGTCGAAGCTTTCTTT. Protein sequence: CASSHLRGVEAFF.

This sequence joins TRBV5-4 and TRBJ1-1; the D is unclear. The CDR3 contains 14 residues. Trimming pared 0 bases from V and 0 bases from J, leaving 6 bases between. The germline V gene has CDR1 SGHNT and CDR2 YYREEE (reference sequence). Here the CDR3 DNA reads TGTGCCAGCAGCTTGGAACAGATGAACACTGAAGCTTTCTTT. The encoded protein is CASSLEQMNTEAFF.

The gene calls are TRBV7-9 and TRBJ2-1; TRBD2 aligns across 9 bases. V lost 1 base and J lost 0; bases outside the gene matches: 4. CDR1 and CDR2 (germline): SEHNR, FQNEAQ (reference sequence). This CDR3 comprises 17 residues. The CDR3, as DNA: TGTGCCAGCAGCTTAGGTAGCGGGAGAAGCTCCTACAATGAGCAGTTCTTC. This translates into CASSLGSGRSSYNEQFF.